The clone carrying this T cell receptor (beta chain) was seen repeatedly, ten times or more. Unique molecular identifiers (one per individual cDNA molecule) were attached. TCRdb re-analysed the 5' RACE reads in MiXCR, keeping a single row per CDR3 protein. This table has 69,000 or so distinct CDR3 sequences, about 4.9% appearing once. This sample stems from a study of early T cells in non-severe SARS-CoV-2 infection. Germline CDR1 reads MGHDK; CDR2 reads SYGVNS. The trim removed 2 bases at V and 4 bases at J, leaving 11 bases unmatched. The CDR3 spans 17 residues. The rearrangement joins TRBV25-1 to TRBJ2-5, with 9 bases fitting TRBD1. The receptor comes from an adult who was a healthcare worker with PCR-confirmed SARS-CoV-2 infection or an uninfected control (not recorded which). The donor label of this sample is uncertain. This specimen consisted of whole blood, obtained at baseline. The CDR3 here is CASSEARQGGHAETQYF. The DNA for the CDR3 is TGTGCCAGCAGTGAAGCAAGACAGGGGGGTCATGCAGAGACCCAGTACTTC.